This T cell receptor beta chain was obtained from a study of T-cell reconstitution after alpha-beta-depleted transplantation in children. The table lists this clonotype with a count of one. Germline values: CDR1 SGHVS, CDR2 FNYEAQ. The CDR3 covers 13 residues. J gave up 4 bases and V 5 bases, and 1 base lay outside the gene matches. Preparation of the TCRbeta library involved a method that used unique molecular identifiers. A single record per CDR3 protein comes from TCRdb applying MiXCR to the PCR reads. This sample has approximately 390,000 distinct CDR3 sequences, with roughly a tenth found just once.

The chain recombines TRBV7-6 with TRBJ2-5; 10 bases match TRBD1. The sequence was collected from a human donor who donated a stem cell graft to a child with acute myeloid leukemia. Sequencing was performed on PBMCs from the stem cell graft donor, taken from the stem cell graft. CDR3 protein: CASSGDRGETQYF. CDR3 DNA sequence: TGTGCCAGCAGCGGGGACAGGGGAGAGACCCAGTACTTC.